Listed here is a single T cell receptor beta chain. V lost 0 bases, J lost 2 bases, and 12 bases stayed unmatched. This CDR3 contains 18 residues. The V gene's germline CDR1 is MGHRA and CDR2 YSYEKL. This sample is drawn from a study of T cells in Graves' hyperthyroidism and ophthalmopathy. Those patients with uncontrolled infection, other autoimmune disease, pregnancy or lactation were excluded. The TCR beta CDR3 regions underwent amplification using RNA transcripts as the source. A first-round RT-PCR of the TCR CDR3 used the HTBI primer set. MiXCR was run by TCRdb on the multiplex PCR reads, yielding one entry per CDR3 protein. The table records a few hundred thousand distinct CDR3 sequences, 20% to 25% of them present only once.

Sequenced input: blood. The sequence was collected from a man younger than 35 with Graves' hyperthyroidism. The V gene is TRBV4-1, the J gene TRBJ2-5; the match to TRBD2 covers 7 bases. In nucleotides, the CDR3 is TGCGCCAGCAGCCAAGATCCCCTCGCAGGGACTACACAAGAGACCCAGTACTTC. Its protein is CASSQDPLAGTTQETQYF.